The present entry profiles one T cell receptor beta chain with its context. This clonotype has a count of ten or more. The clone's antigen remains unknown. Base qualities are not provided; no much larger clone lies one nucleotide away. This record comes from a study of T cells after yellow fever vaccination (dated by TCRdb to between 2019 and 2020). Looking at the study overall: Libraries from fractions with low cell numbers were prepared with the SMART-Seq v4 Ultra Low Input RNA kit. To follow T-cell clones before and after both primary and booster YFV17D yellow fever vaccination, bulk TCR alpha and beta repertoires underwent longitudinal sequencing. Two healthy male donors, one aged 18 to 30 and one aged 30 to 40 years, made up the cohort. Blood was drawn at multiple timepoints before and after primary and secondary immunization, with bulk PBMC replicates and cell subsets isolated.

What the authors observed across the whole study: Because abundant contaminating clonotypes from the bulk population could be contained in FACS-sorted repertoires, computational filtering was required. Compared with the primary T-cell response, the secondary T-cell response was faster but weaker, reaching its peak on day 5 rather than on day 15. Most clones expanded after primary vaccination were re-detected after the booster (almost 98% of CD4 and approximately 89% of CD8), suggesting broad memory maintenance. Because only two donors were included in the study, the extent to which the findings can be generalized is limited. A small fraction of clonotypes appeared in both the CD4 and CD8 compartments, likely as a result of convergent recombination.

Synthesis of TCR cDNA relied on 5'RACE template switching, a step that introduced a universal primer site along with unique molecular identifiers. Priming for cDNA synthesis came from both the TCR alpha and TCR beta constant segments. Libraries were amplified in two PCR steps, with sample barcodes and sequencing adapters added in the second step. Sequencing of libraries was performed on Illumina HiSeq 2500 (2x100 bp) or NovaSeq (2x150 bp). In the authors' own workflow: Demultiplexing of reads and collapsing into UMI consensus sequences were performed with MIGEC, and V(D)J alignment was carried out with MiXCR. Clonotypes responding to the vaccine were identified with edgeR on replicate PBMC samples, with the criteria of FDR below 0.01 and a log2 fold change above 5 up to day 15. Each bulk clonotype received a CD4 or CD8 identity based on whether the sequenced CD4 or CD8 repertoire contained that clonotype at higher abundance. The raw public data were reprocessed by TCRdb itself: fastp quality trimming at Q25, MiXCR clonotype calling, in-frame beta chains only. Rows with a matching CDR3 protein are joined into one entry that keeps the most common DNA and genes. The V and J calls were determined by TCRdb, not by the authors. This sample lists 140,000 to 150,000 distinct CDR3 sequences; about 7% were detected once. The ten top clones hold more than 0.55% of the sample.

The treatment or condition label on this specimen signifies: live attenuated yellow fever vaccine strain. A standard Ficoll-Paque protocol was used to isolate PBMCs from peripheral blood. Dynabeads CD4 and CD8 positive selection kits were used to isolate the CD4 and CD8 T-cell fractions. TriZol was used to extract RNA from bulk PBMCs, CD4 and CD8 fractions, and dextramer-positive and dextramer-negative fractions. Taken from the germline V gene (reference sequence), the CDR1 and CDR2 loops are MNHNY and SVGAGI. The junction shows trimming of 6 bases on V and 9 bases on J, plus 6 bases between the germline ends. The CDR3 runs 11 residues from the cysteine to the phenylalanine. The sequence is cut down to CDR3 DNA, 33 bases in frame from base 1.

The receptor's source is a man aged 25-45 years who received the YFV17D yellow fever vaccine. The sequence is built from TRBV6-6 and TRBJ1-6, with the D gene not clear enough to name. Material: CD4+ T cells sorted from PBMCs, obtained 10 days after the yellow fever booster vaccination. DNA sequence: TGTGCCAGCAGGTCTTCTTCACCCCTCCACTTT. It specifies CASRSSSPLHF.